The clone carrying this T cell receptor (beta chain) has more than one count but fewer than ten. Sequencing of TCR beta was carried out in blood CD8+ and CD4+ T cells. The multiple sclerosis controls comprised treatment-naive patients whose relapsing-remitting disease was stable or active. Negative isolation was applied to CD8+ and CD4+ T cells, and FACS enrichment was applied to TEMRA cells. This entry is derived from a study of CD8 T cells in Susac syndrome. RNA in amounts of roughly 0.5 to 1 ug was reverse transcribed with random hexamers. A multiplex approach, immunoSEQ multiplex PCR, amplified TCR beta CDR3 across 54 Vbeta and 13 Jbeta. TCRdb reprocessed the immunoSEQ multiplex PCR reads via MiXCR and lists one record per CDR3 protein. Among 330,000 or so distinct CDR3 sequences listed, approximately 85% were seen once. The CDR3 is 13 residues long. CDR1 and CDR2 from the germline V gene are DFQATT and SNEGSKA (reference sequence). The ends were cut back, 3 bases at V and 4 bases at J, with 13 bases in the middle.

This chain links TRBV20-1 with TRBJ2-7; perhaps TRBD2 as D (6 bases). The source material was CD8+ T cells from PBMCs. The sequence came from a human donor with multiple sclerosis. The DNA of the CDR3 is TGCAGTGCTAGGGCACTAGCAAAATACGAGCAGTACTTC. Translation gives CSARALAKYEQYF.